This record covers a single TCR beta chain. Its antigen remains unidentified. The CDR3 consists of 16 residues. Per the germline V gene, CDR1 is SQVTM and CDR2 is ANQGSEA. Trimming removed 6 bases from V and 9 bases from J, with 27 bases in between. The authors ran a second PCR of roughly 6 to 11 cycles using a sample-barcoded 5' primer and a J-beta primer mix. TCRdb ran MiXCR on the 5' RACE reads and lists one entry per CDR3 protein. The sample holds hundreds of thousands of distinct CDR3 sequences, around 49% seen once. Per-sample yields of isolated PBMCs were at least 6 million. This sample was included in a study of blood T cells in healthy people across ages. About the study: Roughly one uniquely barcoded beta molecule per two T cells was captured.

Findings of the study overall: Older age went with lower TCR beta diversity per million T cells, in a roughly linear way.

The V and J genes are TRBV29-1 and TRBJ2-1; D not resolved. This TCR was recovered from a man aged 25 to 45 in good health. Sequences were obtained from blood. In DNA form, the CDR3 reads TGCAGCGTAGGTTGTAAAACGGAAGCCCGGGCACGTGAGCAGTTCTTC. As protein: CSVGCKTEARAREQFF.